The rows below give T cell receptor beta chains drawn from one sample of a study of CD8 T cells in Susac syndrome. TCRdb recomputed calls from the immunoSEQ multiplex PCR reads with MiXCR, one row per CDR3 protein. The sample has approximately 150,000 distinct CDR3 sequences; roughly 92% are singletons. The sequencing sample was made of CD4+ T cells from PBMCs. The receptors derive from a human donor with multiple sclerosis. The conserved cysteine and the conserved F or W are not part of the CDR3 here.

j_gene | v_gene | CDR3aa
TRBJ2-6 | TRBV6-2/TRBV6-3 | ASSRDRVPGANVLT
TRBJ2-3 | TRBV4-3 | ASSQSGLAGGIDTQY
TRBJ2-2 | TRBV6-5 | ASRGLAAGELF
TRBJ2-3 | TRBV7-2 | ASSFGQGRQAQY
TRBJ2-5 | TRBV19 | ASSSRLAGAKETQY
TRBJ2-5 | TRBV20-1 | SARMRGSGETQY
TRBJ2-5 | TRBV2 | ASGAGSQETQY
TRBJ2-2 | TRBV12-3/TRBV12-4 | ASRLTGELF
TRBJ2-1 | TRBV3-1 | ASGDVAPGMGNEQF
TRBJ1-2 | TRBV20-1 | SADDRGSYGYT
TRBJ2-5 | TRBV20-1 | SARGGLAGEETQY
TRBJ1-2 | TRBV10-3 | AIQGTASNYGYT
TRBJ2-3 | TRBV11-2 | ASSLRQYTDTQY
TRBJ2-7 | TRBV6-5 | ASSYSGQGASYEQY
TRBJ2-2 | TRBV12-3/TRBV12-4 | ASSSAPGQGDTGELF
TRBJ2-1 | TRBV25-1 | ATHDRYSYNEQF
TRBJ2-3 | TRBV9 | ASSVGGGWDTQY
TRBJ1-1 | TRBV12-3/TRBV12-4 | ASSSLQGSEAF
TRBJ2-3 | TRBV2 | ASSQQGGTDTQY
TRBJ2-3 | TRBV30 | AWSFVIGPTDTQY
TRBJ1-1 | TRBV7-3 | ASSAGRVAEAF
TRBJ2-1 | TRBV2 | ASRNRAGNEQF
TRBJ2-7 | TRBV5-4 | ASSLAGGTEQY
TRBJ1-1 | TRBV28 | ASSPRGLSNTEAF
TRBJ2-3 | TRBV11-2 | ASSLGGQGTDTQY
TRBJ2-7 | TRBV12-3/TRBV12-4 | ASSRPDTGGRY
TRBJ1-1 | TRBV12-3/TRBV12-4 | ASSLAQGRGLVF
TRBJ2-1 | TRBV9 | ASSVDGTLYNEQF
TRBJ1-1 | TRBV6-2/TRBV6-3 | ASLLRRNTEAF
TRBJ2-1 | TRBV5-4 | ASSLVSSGTNNEQF
TRBJ1-2 | TRBV20-1 | SASREGPTYGYT
TRBJ1-1 | TRBV18 | ASSPGDNRMNTEAF
TRBJ2-5 | TRBV20-1 | SAKGQGHETQY
TRBJ2-3 | TRBV20-1 | SAATSGSASDTQY
TRBJ1-1 | TRBV5-1 | ASSPSGGLNEAF
TRBJ1-4 | TRBV28 | ASSFDPGGNEKLF
TRBJ2-5 | TRBV3-1 | ASSQGDQETQY
TRBJ1-1 | TRBV29-1 | STHRQVGTEAF
TRBJ2-1 | TRBV18 | ASSPSQAYNEQF
TRBJ2-7 | TRBV11-2 | ASSLAPTGGEQY
TRBJ1-2 | TRBV7-2 | ASTGTGANYGYT
TRBJ2-7 | TRBV30 | AWSAPPAEQY
TRBJ2-1 | TRBV10-3 | AISVVGENEQF
TRBJ2-3 | TRBV10-3 | ATTAGGGTDTQY
TRBJ1-1 | TRBV6-2/TRBV6-3 | ASRAGQGWTEAF
TRBJ2-7 | TRBV20-1 | SARELAGMSYEQY
TRBJ2-6 | TRBV5-4 | ATGRDLISGANVLT